These 3 T cell receptor beta chains were sequenced from one sample in a study of cytomegalovirus exposure and HLA in healthy donors. PCR employed 60 Vbeta and 13 Jbeta primers. Assay: immunoSEQ multiplex PCR; the TCRdb copy retains only in-frame clones and omits some. The data hold approximately 180,000 clones, with around 84% observed a single time. Material for sequencing was PBMCs. These receptor sequences come from a woman between 18 and 29 years old in good health and CMV-seronegative.

The chain joins TRBV9 to TRBJ1-2, with D perhaps matching TRBD1 (5 bases). V shed 0 bases and J shed 5 bases, with 14 bases lying between them. CDR1 SGDLS and CDR2 YYNGEE come from the germline V gene. CDR3 length equals 15 residues. The CDR3 region is CASSVGGGTEYGYTF. The DNA of the CDR3 is TGTGCCAGCAGCGTAGGTGGGGGGACGGAGTATGGCTACACCTTC.

The V call is TRBV30, the J call TRBJ1-2; TRBD1 is a possible D gene (5 bases). V shed 3 bases and J shed 3 bases, with 14 bases lying between them. Germline V gene sequence: CDR1 GTSNPN, CDR2 SVGIG (reference sequence). This CDR3 spans 14 amino acids. The CDR3 nucleotides are TGTGCCTGGAGCCGGGACTTTGGGGACTATGGCTACACCTTC. Amino acids: CAWSRDFGDYGYTF.

This chain uses TRBV19 with TRBJ1-5, with 11 nucleotides matching TRBD1. Trimming removed 2 bases from V and 6 bases from J; junction bases left unmatched: 6. The CDR3 loop spans 16 amino acids. CDR1 and CDR2 (germline): LNHDA, SQIVND (reference sequence). The CDR3: CASSIPGTGGIQPQHF. CDR3 bases: TGTGCCAGTAGTATACCAGGGACAGGGGGGATTCAGCCCCAGCATTTT.